The 7 T cell receptor beta chains presented below share a single source sample, sequenced in a study of human T cells and chemical hapten exposure. Time point here: pre-sensitization, week 0. Indicated treatment: therapeutic diphenylcyclopropenone sensitization with weekly scalp DPC. One entry per CDR3 protein results from TCRdb running MiXCR on the RACE reads. The table has some 330,000 distinct CDR3 sequences, around 5% seen once; the top ten hold over 6.5%. The input for sequencing was whole blood, taken in connection with sensitization to the hapten diphenylcyclopropenone (DPC). All receptors derive from a young woman with alopecia areata. Some clones in this sample may be carry-over from other donors' samples.

Many counts were recorded for this clonotype. V and J are TRBV7-9 and TRBJ2-5, with TRBD2 identical over 10 bases. The V gene's germline CDR1 is SEHNR and CDR2 FQNEAQ (reference sequence). This CDR3 contains 17 residues. Trimming removed 5 bases from V and 1 base from J; junction bases left unmatched: 10. The CDR3 loop is CASSQGASGGIQETQYF. CDR3 DNA sequence: TGTGCCAGCAGCCAAGGGGCTAGCGGGGGAATCCAAGAGACCCAGTACTTC.

This clonotype was counted a few times. A much larger clone lies a single base off, so this may be a read error. The chain is built from TRBV5-1 and TRBJ2-1; 7 bases are shared with TRBD1. Germline loops: CDR1 SGHRS, CDR2 YFSETQ. Unmatched junction bases numbered 2, after V lost 3 bases and J lost 5 bases. The CDR3 has 13 amino acids. The CDR3 region is CASSWGQNNEQFF. CDR3 in DNA: TGCGCCAGCAGCTGGGGACAGAACAATGAGCAGTTCTTC.

The chain is built from TRBV6-6 and TRBJ1-1; D is ambiguous. The V gene lost 7 bases and the J gene lost 4 bases, with 13 bases spanning the gap. The germline CDR1 and CDR2 sequences are MNHNY and SVGAGI (reference sequence). The CDR3 is 13 amino acids. CDR3 sequence reads: CASKVEPFTEAFF. The CDR3, as DNA: TGTGCCAGCAAGGTCGAACCTTTCACTGAAGCTTTCTTT.

This clonotype was picked up many times. The rearrangement uses TRBV6-5 and TRBJ1-6, with 7 bases lining up with TRBD1. J lost 8 bases, V lost 4 bases, and 5 bases had no gene match. Germline CDR1 and CDR2: MNHEY and SVGAGI. The CDR3 totals 14 residues. The chain's CDR3 is CASSSQGLDSPLHF. The CDR3 region has the DNA TGTGCCAGCAGTTCACAGGGGTTGGATTCACCCCTCCACTTT.

This clonotype was detected ten times or more. The V call is TRBV6-5, the J call TRBJ1-2; D remains unclear. Germline V CDR1 and CDR2: MNHEY, SVGAGI. The length of the CDR3 is 15 residues. Trimming pared 1 base from V and 0 bases from J, leaving 9 bases between. CDR3 nucleotide sequence: TGTGCCAGCAGTTACTTCCAAGATTCTAACTATGGCTACACCTTC. Translated: CASSYFQDSNYGYTF.

This clonotype was seen a handful of times. This rearrangement joins TRBV20-1 to TRBJ2-3; TRBD2 is a possible D gene (5 bases). Germline lookup yields CDR1 DFQATT and CDR2 SNEGSKA (reference sequence). The CDR3 runs 14 residues. The V and J ends lost 4 bases and 2 bases respectively, with 13 bases between them. CDR3 sequence (DNA): TGCAGTGCTATAGGAGGTGGAAACACAGATACGCAGTATTTT. It translates to CSAIGGGNTDTQYF.

There are many counts of this clonotype. The rearrangement uses TRBV4-3 and TRBJ2-7, with a weak D call TRBD1 (6 bases). The length of the CDR3 is 18 residues. Germline V gives CDR1 LGHNA, CDR2 YSLEER. The V end lost 0 bases, the J end lost 4 bases, and 22 bases lay between the germline ends. The CDR3 DNA follows: TGCGCCAGCAGCCAAGACGTGGGTTACGGGACAAGAACTTACGAGCAGTACTTC. Its translation is CASSQDVGYGTRTYEQYF.